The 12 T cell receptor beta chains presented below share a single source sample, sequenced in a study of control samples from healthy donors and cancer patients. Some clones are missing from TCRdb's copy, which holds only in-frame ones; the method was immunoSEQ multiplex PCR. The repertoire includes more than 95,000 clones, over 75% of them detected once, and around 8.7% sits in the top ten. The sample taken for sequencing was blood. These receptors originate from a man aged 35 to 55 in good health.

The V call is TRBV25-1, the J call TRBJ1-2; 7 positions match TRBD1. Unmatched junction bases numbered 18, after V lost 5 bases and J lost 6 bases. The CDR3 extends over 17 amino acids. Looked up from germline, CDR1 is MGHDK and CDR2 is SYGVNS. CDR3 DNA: TGTGCCAGCAGTCCTTCCCCGGGACAGCCTTCCGGTAATGGCTACACCTTC. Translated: CASSPSPGQPSGNGYTF.

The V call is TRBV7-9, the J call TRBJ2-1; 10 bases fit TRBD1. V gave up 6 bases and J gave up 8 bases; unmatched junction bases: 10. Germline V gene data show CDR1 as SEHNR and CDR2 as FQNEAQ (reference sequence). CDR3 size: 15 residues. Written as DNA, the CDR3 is TGTGCCAGCAGGCCCGGGACAGGGGAAATCGATGAGCAGTTCTTC. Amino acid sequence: CASRPGTGEIDEQFF.

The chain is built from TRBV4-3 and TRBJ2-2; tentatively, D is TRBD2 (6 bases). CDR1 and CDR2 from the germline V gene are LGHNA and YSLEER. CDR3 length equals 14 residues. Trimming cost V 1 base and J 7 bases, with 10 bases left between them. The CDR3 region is CASSQGWRGGELFF. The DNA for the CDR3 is TGCGCCAGCAGCCAAGGTTGGCGGGGCGGGGAGCTGTTTTTT.

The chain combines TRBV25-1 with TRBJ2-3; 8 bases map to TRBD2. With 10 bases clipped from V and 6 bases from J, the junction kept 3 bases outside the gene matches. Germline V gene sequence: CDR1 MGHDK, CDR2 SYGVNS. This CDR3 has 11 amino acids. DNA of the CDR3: TGTGCCACCGGGGGGGCGGATACGCAGTATTTT. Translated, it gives CATGGADTQYF.

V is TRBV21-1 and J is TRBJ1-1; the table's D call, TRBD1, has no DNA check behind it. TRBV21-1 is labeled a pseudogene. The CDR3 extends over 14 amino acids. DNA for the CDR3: TGTGCCAGCAGCCGGACAGCCCTGAACACTGAAGCTTTCTTT. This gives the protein CASSRTALNTEAFF.

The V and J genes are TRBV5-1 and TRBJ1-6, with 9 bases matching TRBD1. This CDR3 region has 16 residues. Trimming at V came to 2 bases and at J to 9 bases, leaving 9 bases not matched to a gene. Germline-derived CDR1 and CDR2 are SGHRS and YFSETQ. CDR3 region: CASSFAQGASGSPLHF. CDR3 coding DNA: TGCGCCAGCAGCTTCGCACAGGGGGCTAGCGGTTCACCCCTCCACTTT. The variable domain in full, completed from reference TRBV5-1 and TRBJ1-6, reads KAGVTQTPRYLIKTRGQQVTLSCSPISGHRSVSWYQQTPGQGLQFLFEYFSETQRNKGNFPGRFSGRQFSNSRSEMNVSTLELGDSALYLCASSFAQGASGSPLHFGNGTRLTVT.

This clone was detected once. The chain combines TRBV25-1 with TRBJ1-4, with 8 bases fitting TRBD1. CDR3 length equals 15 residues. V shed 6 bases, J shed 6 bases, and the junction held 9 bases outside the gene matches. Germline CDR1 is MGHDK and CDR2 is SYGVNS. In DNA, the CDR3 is TGTGCCAGCAGCCTCCAGACAGGGGCGGATGAAAAACTGTTTTTT. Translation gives CASSLQTGADEKLFF.

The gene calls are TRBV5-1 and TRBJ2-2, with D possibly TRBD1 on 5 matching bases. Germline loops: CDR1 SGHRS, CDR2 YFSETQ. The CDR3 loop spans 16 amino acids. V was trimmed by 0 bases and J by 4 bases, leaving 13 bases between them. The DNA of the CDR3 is TGCGCCAGCAGCTTGGTTTGGGGCCTTACCACCGGGGAGCTGTTTTTT. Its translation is CASSLVWGLTTGELFF. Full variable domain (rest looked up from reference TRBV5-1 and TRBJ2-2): KAGVTQTPRYLIKTRGQQVTLSCSPISGHRSVSWYQQTPGQGLQFLFEYFSETQRNKGNFPGRFSGRQFSNSRSEMNVSTLELGDSALYLCASSLVWGLTTGELFFGEGSRLTVL.

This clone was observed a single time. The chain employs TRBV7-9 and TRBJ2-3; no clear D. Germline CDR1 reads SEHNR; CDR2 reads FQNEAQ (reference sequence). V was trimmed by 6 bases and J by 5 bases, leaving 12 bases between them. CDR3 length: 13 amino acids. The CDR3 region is CASSFRQKDTQYF. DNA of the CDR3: TGTGCCAGCAGTTTCCGACAAAAAGATACGCAGTATTTT.

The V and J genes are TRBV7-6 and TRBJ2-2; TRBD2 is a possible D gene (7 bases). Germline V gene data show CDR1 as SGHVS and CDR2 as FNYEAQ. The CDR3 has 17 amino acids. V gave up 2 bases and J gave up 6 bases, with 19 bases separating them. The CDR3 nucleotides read TGTGCCAGCAGCTTACTCCACGGGGGGCCCTTGGCCGGGGAGCTGTTTTTT. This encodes CASSLLHGGPLAGELFF.

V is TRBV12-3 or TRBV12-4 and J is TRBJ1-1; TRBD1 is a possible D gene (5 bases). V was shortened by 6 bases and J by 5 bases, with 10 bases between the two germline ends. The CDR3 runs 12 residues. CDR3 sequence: CASRGRATEAFF. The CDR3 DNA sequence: TGTGCCAGCAGGGGCAGGGCAACTGAAGCTTTCTTT.

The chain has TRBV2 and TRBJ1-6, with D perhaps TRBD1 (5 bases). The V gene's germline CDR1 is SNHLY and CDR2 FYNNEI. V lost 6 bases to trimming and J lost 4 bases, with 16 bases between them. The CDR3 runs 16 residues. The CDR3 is CASRERGVLYNSPLHF. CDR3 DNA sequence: TGTGCCAGCAGGGAGAGGGGCGTCTTGTATAATTCACCCCTCCACTTT.